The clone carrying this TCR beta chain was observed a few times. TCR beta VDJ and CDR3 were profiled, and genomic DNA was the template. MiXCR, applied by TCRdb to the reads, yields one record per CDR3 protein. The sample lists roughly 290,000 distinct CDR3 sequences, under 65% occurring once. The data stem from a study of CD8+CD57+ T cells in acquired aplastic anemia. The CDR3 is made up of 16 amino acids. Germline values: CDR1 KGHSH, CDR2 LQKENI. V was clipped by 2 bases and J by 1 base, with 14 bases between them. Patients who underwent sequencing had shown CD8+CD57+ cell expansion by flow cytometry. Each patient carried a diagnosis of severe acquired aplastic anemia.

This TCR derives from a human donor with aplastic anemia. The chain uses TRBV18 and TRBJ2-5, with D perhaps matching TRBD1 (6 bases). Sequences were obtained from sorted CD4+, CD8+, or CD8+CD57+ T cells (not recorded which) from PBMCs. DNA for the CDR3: TGTGCCAGCTCACCAGCGACAGGAGACTTCCAAGAGACCCAGTACTTC. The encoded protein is CASSPATGDFQETQYF.